This T cell receptor beta chain comes out of a study of cytomegalovirus exposure and HLA in healthy donors. The study ran its PCR with 60 Vbeta and 13 Jbeta primers. Some clones are missing from TCRdb's copy, which holds only in-frame ones; the method was immunoSEQ multiplex PCR. The table lists fewer than 90,000 clones, 70% to 80% of them singletons. This CDR3 region has 15 residues. Deletions cut 3 bases from V and 2 bases from J, with 12 bases between. Per germline, CDR1 LNHDA and CDR2 SQIVND (reference sequence). The sequence was collected from a man aged 30-40 years in good health and CMV-seronegative. Material for sequencing was PBMCs. This chain uses TRBV19 with TRBJ2-3; D is uncertain. The CDR3 coding sequence is TGTGCCAGTAGTATTACCGGGTCTTCCACAGATACGCAGTATTTT. This gives the protein CASSITGSSTDTQYF.